The 27 T cell receptor beta chains given below trace back to one sample, sequenced in a study of blood T cell repertoires in COVID-19. The protocol was immunoSEQ multiplex PCR, while the TCRdb copy is restricted to in-frame clones and leaves out a portion. Counted here are about 60,000 clones, about 85% occurring once; the ten biggest clones make up 10%. The sample consisted of peripheral blood. Receptor source: a human donor with acute or convalescent COVID-19. The donor label of this sample is uncertain.

The chain uses TRBV5-6 and TRBJ1-5; no clear D gene. The CDR3 runs 16 residues. In germline, CDR1 is SGHDT, CDR2 YYEEEE. Between the trimmed V and J ends, which lost 1 base and 0 bases, there was a span of 11 bases. The CDR3: CASSLKSAYSNQPQHF. The CDR3 nucleotides are TGTGCCAGCAGCTTGAAAAGTGCCTATAGCAATCAGCCCCAGCATTTT.

The chain is built from TRBV7-3 and TRBJ2-3; 8 bases are shared with TRBD2. From germline, CDR1 is SGHTA and CDR2 FQGTGA. The CDR3 loop spans 15 amino acids. Trimming at V came to 4 bases and at J to 7 bases, leaving 10 bases not matched to a gene. This chain's CDR3 is CASSSRRTSMNTQYF. CDR3 nucleotide sequence: TGTGCCAGCAGCTCTCGCCGGACTAGCATGAATACGCAGTATTTT. The entire variable domain, with the rest obtained from reference TRBV7-3 and TRBJ2-3, is as follows: GAGVSQTPSNKVTEKGKYVELRCDPISGHTALYWYRQSLGQGPEFLIYFQGTGAADDSGLPNDRFFAVRPEGSVSTLKIQRTERGDSAVYLCASSSRRTSMNTQYFGPGTRLTVL.

The rearrangement joins TRBV7-2 to TRBJ2-1; 8 bases are a match to TRBD2. Per germline, CDR1 SGHTA and CDR2 FQGNSA. V shed 4 bases and J 6 bases; nucleotides not matched to a gene: 14. The CDR3 length is 17 residues. The CDR3 bases are TGTGCCAGCAGCTCCCCGCTTCTGGCGGGAGGAAGCAATGAGCAGTTCTTC. Its protein product is CASSSPLLAGGSNEQFF. The whole variable domain, remainder taken from reference TRBV7-2 and TRBJ2-1, is GAGVSQSPSNKVTEKGKDVELRCDPISGHTALYWYRQSLGQGLEFLIYFQGNSAPDKSGLPSDRFSAERTGGSVSTLTIQRTQQEDSAVYLCASSSPLLAGGSNEQFFGPGTRLTVL.

V is TRBV11-3 and J is TRBJ2-1, with D unclear. V lost 0 bases and J lost 0, with 12 bases in between. This CDR3 spans 17 amino acids. The V gene's germline CDR1 is SGHNT and CDR2 YENEEA. The CDR3 sequence: CASSLDPGFSSYNEQFF. The CDR3 region has the DNA TGTGCCAGCAGCTTAGATCCCGGGTTCTCCTCCTACAATGAGCAGTTCTTC. The full variable domain, rest sourced from reference TRBV11-3 and TRBJ2-1, is EAGVVQSPRYKIIEKKQPVAFWCNPISGHNTLYWYLQNLGQGPELLIRYENEEAVDDSQLPKDRFSAERLKGVDSTLKIQPAELGDSAVYLCASSLDPGFSSYNEQFFGPGTRLTVL.

This chain links TRBV3-1 (or the pseudogene TRBV3-2) with TRBJ2-7; D might be TRBD1 (5 bases). The CDR3 is 14 amino acids. Trimming took 3 bases from V and 0 from J, leaving 9 bases between them. CDR1 is LGHDT, CDR2 YNNKEL, per germline (reference sequence). Here the CDR3 reads CASSQAGPSYEQYV. The CDR3 DNA reads as TGTGCCAGCAGCCAGGCAGGGCCCTCCTACGAGCAGTACGTC.

V usage is TRBV2 and J usage is TRBJ2-5; D gene unclear. Germline CDR1 and CDR2: SNHLY and FYNNEI. Trimming shortened V by 7 bases and J by 2 bases, and 11 bases separated the two germline ends. This CDR3 is 13 amino acids long. CDR3 protein: CASIRDFQETQYF. CDR3 in DNA: TGTGCCAGCATACGCGACTTTCAAGAGACCCAGTACTTC.

The chain recombines TRBV5-1 with TRBJ2-1; 14 bases fit TRBD2. The CDR3 is made up of 15 amino acids. V gave up 3 bases and J gave up 9 bases; unmatched junction bases: 5. CDR1 is SGHRS and CDR2 is YFSETQ in the germline V gene. CDR3 nucleotide sequence: TGCGCCAGCAGCTCGACTAGCGGGAGGGTTGGTGAGCAGTTCTTC. Its translation is CASSSTSGRVGEQFF.

The V and J genes are TRBV6-6 and TRBJ1-5; D remains ambiguous. V gave up 4 bases and J gave up 7 bases, with 14 bases separating them. The germline CDR1 and CDR2 sequences are MNHNY and SVGAGI (reference sequence). This CDR3 region has 14 residues. The DNA of the CDR3 is TGTGCCAGCAGTTTCTTCGCCGAGCAACAGCCCCAGCATTTT. It encodes CASSFFAEQQPQHF.

The chain joins TRBV25-1 to TRBJ1-5; a weak D match, TRBD1 (5 bases). There are 16 residues in the CDR3. In germline, CDR1 is MGHDK, CDR2 SYGVNS. Between the trimmed V and J ends, which lost 4 bases and 1 base, there was a span of 14 bases. As DNA, the CDR3 is TGTGCCAGCAGTGCAGCGGGGGTAAGCAGCAATCAGCCCCAGCATTTT. Encoded protein: CASSAAGVSSNQPQHF.

The chain is built from TRBV3-1 (or the pseudogene TRBV3-2) and TRBJ1-1, with D unclear. The CDR3 has 13 amino acids. V was shortened by 4 bases and J by 1 base, with 7 bases between the two germline ends. Germline-derived CDR1 and CDR2 are LGHDT and YNNKEL (reference sequence). CDR3 in amino acids: CASSLTANTEAFF. Here the CDR3 DNA reads TGTGCCAGCAGCCTTACAGCGAACACTGAAGCTTTCTTT.

V is TRBV25-1 and J is TRBJ2-3; D is perhaps TRBD1 (5 bases). The CDR3 is 17 amino acids. V gave up 5 bases and J gave up 1 base, with 19 bases separating them. The germline CDR1 and CDR2 sequences are MGHDK and SYGVNS. Here the CDR3 DNA reads TGTGCCAGCAGTCCCCTACCCCAGGGATTGGGCACAGATACGCAGTATTTT. Its protein product is CASSPLPQGLGTDTQYF.

The genes are TRBV5-1 and TRBJ2-3; tentative D call: TRBD1 (6 bases). Germline CDR1 SGHRS, CDR2 YFSETQ. V gave up 0 bases and J gave up 3 bases, with 11 bases separating them. The CDR3 runs 15 residues. CDR3 residues: CASSLGGRLTDTQYF. The CDR3 bases are TGCGCCAGCAGCTTGGGGGGGCGCTTGACAGATACGCAGTATTTT.

This chain connects TRBV14 to TRBJ2-3; 10 bases line up with TRBD1. The CDR3 runs 17 residues. Germline CDR1 SGHDN, CDR2 FVKESK. Trimming took 0 bases from V and 5 from J; bases not matched to a gene: 8. The CDR3 spells CASSQDPTGQGKDTQYF. In DNA form, the CDR3 reads TGTGCCAGCAGCCAAGATCCGACGGGACAGGGGAAAGATACGCAGTATTTT.

The chain joins TRBV6-6 to TRBJ1-3, with TRBD1 matching over 8 bases. The V and J ends lost 7 bases and 7 bases, in that order; junction bases with no gene match: 6. From germline, CDR1 is MNHNY and CDR2 SVGAGI (reference sequence). The CDR3 runs 13 residues. CDR3 residues: CASNQQGANTIYF. Written as DNA, the CDR3 is TGTGCCAGCAACCAGCAGGGGGCTAACACCATATATTTT.

CDR3 nucleotide sequence: TGTGCCAGCAGCCGCACCGGGAACTACCAAGAGACCCAGTACTTC. Its protein is CASSRTGNYQETQYF. This sequence joins TRBV3-1 (or the pseudogene TRBV3-2) and TRBJ2-5, with a weak D call TRBD2 (5 bases). Trimming pared 4 bases from V and 0 bases from J, leaving 12 bases between. Germline V gene data show CDR1 as LGHDT and CDR2 as YNNKEL (reference sequence). The CDR3 totals 15 residues.

V and J are TRBV10-3 and TRBJ2-7; D may be TRBD2 (5 bases). Deletions cut 5 bases from V and 7 bases from J, with 18 bases between. CDR3 length: 14 residues. The V gene's germline CDR1 is ENHRY and CDR2 SYGVKD. The CDR3 loop reads CAISLLGPRSEQYF. CDR3 bases: TGTGCCATCAGTCTACTAGGGCCCCGTTCTGAGCAGTACTTC.

The chain joins TRBV5-1 to TRBJ2-6; perhaps TRBD1 as D (6 bases). The CDR3 totals 19 residues. Germline assignment: CDR1 SGHRS and CDR2 YFSETQ. V was pared by 0 bases and J by 0 bases, with 16 bases between. DNA of the CDR3: TGCGCCAGCAGCTTGGGCCCCACAGGGCCCCCCTCTGGGGCCAACGTCCTGACTTTC. It yields the protein CASSLGPTGPPSGANVLTF.

The rearrangement joins TRBV5-4 to TRBJ1-2; 7 bases match TRBD1. CDR3 length: 15 residues. Trimming removed 3 bases from V and 0 bases from J; junction bases left unmatched: 5. Germline CDR1 and CDR2: SGHNT and YYREEE (reference sequence). As DNA, the CDR3 is TGTGCCAGCAGCTCGACAGGGACCCCTAACTATGGCTACACCTTC. Translated: CASSSTGTPNYGYTF.

This clone occurred once. The V call is TRBV11-2, the J call TRBJ1-4; no clear D. The CDR3 consists of 17 residues. Germline values: CDR1 SGHAT, CDR2 FQNNGV. Trimming left V 1 base short and J 3 bases short, with 15 bases between. The chain's CDR3 is CASSLVVLSLPNEKLFF. CDR3 DNA: TGTGCCAGCAGCTTAGTGGTACTTTCCCTGCCTAATGAAAAACTGTTTTTT.

The CDR3 sequence is CASSIGLGLGGGITDTQYF. The CDR3, as DNA: TGTGCCAGTAGTATAGGCCTGGGGCTCGGCGGGGGGATCACAGATACGCAGTATTTT. The V call is TRBV19, the J call TRBJ2-3; TRBD2 agrees at 8 bases. CDR3 length: 19 amino acids. The germline V gene encodes CDR1 LNHDA and CDR2 SQIVND (reference sequence). V shed 1 base, J shed 2 bases, and the junction held 14 bases outside the gene matches.

This chain uses TRBV15 with TRBJ1-2; maybe TRBD1 (6 bases). Trimming stripped 3 bases from V and 6 bases from J, with 14 bases between. Germline V gives CDR1 LNHNV, CDR2 YYDKDF (reference sequence). The CDR3 sequence is 14 residues long. The CDR3 nucleotides read TGTGCCACCAGCAGCTTGGGGGACATAAATGGCTACACCTTC. Residues: CATSSLGDINGYTF.

The CDR3 coding sequence is TGTGCCAGCAGCGCCCTCGGAGGGAGTGTTGGCTACACCTTC. Protein sequence: CASSALGGSVGYTF. The chain recombines TRBV28 with TRBJ1-2; D call uncertain. Looked up from germline, CDR1 is MDHEN and CDR2 is SYDVKM. This CDR3 comprises 14 residues. V was cut by 6 bases and J by 7 bases, with 18 bases left in between.

V usage is TRBV11-3 and J usage is TRBJ2-7; no clear D gene. The CDR3 contains 13 residues. Germline V gene lookup returns CDR1 SGHNT and CDR2 YENEEA. Trimming left V 1 base short and J 6 bases short, with 10 bases between. The CDR3 nucleotides are TGTGCCAGCAGCTTAGTGTATGGCGGCGAGCAGTACTTC. Amino acids: CASSLVYGGEQYF.

The rearrangement uses TRBV19 and TRBJ1-5; possible D gene TRBD1, 5 bases. V was clipped by 5 bases and J by 3 bases, with 14 bases between them. Germline V lookup: CDR1 LNHDA, CDR2 SQIVND (reference sequence). The CDR3 has 15 residues. The CDR3 loop is CASSPRGSSNQPQHF. The CDR3 DNA is TGTGCCAGTAGTCCCCGGGGGAGCTCCAATCAGCCCCAGCATTTT.

This sequence joins TRBV5-1 and TRBJ1-2; a weak D match, TRBD1 (6 bases). The CDR3 contains 15 residues. Germline CDR1 and CDR2: SGHRS and YFSETQ. V was trimmed by 6 bases and J by 0 bases, leaving 15 bases between them. Written as DNA, the CDR3 is TGCGCCAGCATCCCAGGGGCCACTACTAACTATGGCTACACCTTC. This encodes CASIPGATTNYGYTF.

This sequence joins TRBV3-1 (or the pseudogene TRBV3-2) and TRBJ1-4; D remains unclear. CDR1 is LGHDT, CDR2 YNNKEL, per germline (reference sequence). CDR3 length equals 15 residues. V was pared by 3 bases and J by 2 bases, with 10 bases between. The CDR3 protein is CASSHFGGTNEKLFF. For the CDR3, the DNA is TGTGCCAGCAGCCATTTCGGAGGGACTAATGAAAAACTGTTTTTT.

The chain links TRBV6-4 to TRBJ1-3; the D is unclear. Looked up from germline, CDR1 is MRHNA and CDR2 is SNTAGT. There are 10 residues in the CDR3. V was cut by 9 bases and J by 4 bases, with 4 bases left in between. CDR3 protein: CASIGNTIYF. The CDR3 nucleotides are TGTGCCAGTATAGGAAACACCATATATTTT.